The 8 T cell receptor beta chains listed next were all sequenced from one sample in a study of T cells after yellow fever vaccination. TCRdb re-called the 5' RACE reads with MiXCR, one entry per CDR3 protein. Of around 610,000 distinct CDR3 sequences listed, approximately 15% are singletons. The sequencing here drew on PBMCs, taken on the day of the yellow fever booster vaccination. The receptor source for this set is a man aged 25-45 years who received the YFV17D yellow fever vaccine.

This clonotype has just a few counts. This rearrangement joins TRBV19 to TRBJ2-2; D is unclear. The germline V gene has CDR1 LNHDA and CDR2 SQIVND (reference sequence). This CDR3 spans 14 amino acids. The V and J ends lost 1 base and 1 base respectively, with 4 bases between them. DNA of the CDR3: TGTGCCAGTAGTATAGTATGGAACACCGGGGAGCTGTTTTTT. This sequence encodes CASSIVWNTGELFF. The whole variable domain, filled in from reference TRBV19 and TRBJ2-2, reads DGGITQSPKYLFRKEGQNVTLSCEQNLNHDAMYWYRQDPGQGLRLIYYSQIVNDFQKGDIAEGYSVSREKKESFPLTVTSAQKNPTAFYLCASSIVWNTGELFFGEGSRLTVL.

At least ten counts were recorded for this clonotype. This chain uses TRBV11-2 with TRBJ2-3, with D possibly being TRBD2 (5 bases). Trimming shortened V by 3 bases and J by 2 bases, and 9 bases separated the two germline ends. CDR1 is SGHAT and CDR2 is FQNNGV in the germline V gene. CDR3 size: 14 residues. DNA for the CDR3: TGTGCCAGCAGCTTGACGAGGGCCACAGATACGCAGTATTTT. It codes for CASSLTRATDTQYF.

The V gene is TRBV7-9, the J gene TRBJ2-3; the D gene is possibly TRBD2 (7 bases). CDR3 length: 13 amino acids. Germline CDR1 is SEHNR and CDR2 is FQNEAQ (reference sequence). V was cut by 6 bases and J by 5 bases, with 12 bases left in between. As DNA, the CDR3 is TGTGCCAGCAGGAAAGGGGGGGAAGATACGCAGTATTTT. Protein: CASRKGGEDTQYF.

This chain connects TRBV19 to TRBJ2-3; unclear D gene. Trimming stripped 6 bases from V and 0 bases from J, with 19 bases between. CDR1 and CDR2 (germline): LNHDA, SQIVND (reference sequence). This CDR3 has 17 residues. CDR3 amino acids: CASRAQKPTASTDTQYF. CDR3 DNA sequence: TGTGCCAGTAGGGCCCAAAAACCTACCGCTAGCACAGATACGCAGTATTTT.

This clonotype has only a few counts. CDR3 loop: CASSLASAPYYEQYF. CDR3 in DNA: TGTGCCAGCAGCCTCGCCTCCGCCCCCTACTACGAGCAGTACTTC. The chain has TRBV7-3 and TRBJ2-7, with D unresolved. The CDR3 sequence is 15 residues long. Trimming took off 5 bases at V and 3 bases at J, with 17 bases between the two ends. Per germline, CDR1 SGHTA and CDR2 FQGTGA. Together with reference TRBV7-3 and TRBJ2-7, the CDR3 gives the full variable domain: GAGVSQTPSNKVTEKGKYVELRCDPISGHTALYWYRQSLGQGPEFLIYFQGTGAADDSGLPNDRFFAVRPEGSVSTLKIQRTERGDSAVYLCASSLASAPYYEQYFGPGTRLTVT.

At least ten counts were recorded for this clonotype. The chain couples TRBV20-1 to TRBJ2-3, with 7 positions matching TRBD1. CDR1 DFQATT and CDR2 SNEGSKA come from the germline V gene (reference sequence). The CDR3 length is 13 residues. J was trimmed by 6 bases and V by 1 base; bases with no gene match: 4. CDR3 DNA sequence: TGCAGTGCTAGAGTACAGGGGACCGATACGCAGTATTTT. This translates into CSARVQGTDTQYF.

CDR3 residues: CASSLDRGSEVFF. The CDR3 DNA reads TGTGCCAGCAGCTTAGATCGAGGTTCCGAGGTGTTTTTT. This chain links TRBV7-8 with TRBJ2-2; D remains ambiguous. The V gene's germline CDR1 is SGHVS and CDR2 FQNEAQ. CDR3 length: 13 residues. The V end lost 1 base, the J end lost 15 bases, and 15 bases lay between the germline ends.

This clonotype appeared a few times. At one of its ends the junction is not consistent with the germline gene, which may arise from a read error. This rearrangement joins TRBV7-2 to TRBJ2-1, with 14 bases matching TRBD2. CDR3 length equals 14 residues. Germline V gene sequence: CDR1 SGHTA, CDR2 FQGNSA. This CDR3 reads CASSLGTSGSQGIF. CDR3 nucleotides: TGTGCCAGCAGTTTGGGGACTAGCGGGAGTCAAGGGATCTTC.